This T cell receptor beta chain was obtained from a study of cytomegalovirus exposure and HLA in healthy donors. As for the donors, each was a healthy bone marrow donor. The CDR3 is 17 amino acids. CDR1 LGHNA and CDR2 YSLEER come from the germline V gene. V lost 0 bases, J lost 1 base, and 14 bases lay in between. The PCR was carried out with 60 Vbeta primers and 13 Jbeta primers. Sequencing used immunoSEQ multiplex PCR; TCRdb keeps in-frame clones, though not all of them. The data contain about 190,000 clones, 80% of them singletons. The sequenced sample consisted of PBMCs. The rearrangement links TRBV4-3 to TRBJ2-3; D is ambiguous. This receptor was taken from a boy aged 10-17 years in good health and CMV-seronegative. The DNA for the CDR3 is TGCGCCAGCAGCCAAGATCTCGCAGGCTACCGCACAGATACGCAGTATTTT. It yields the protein CASSQDLAGYRTDTQYF.